This T cell receptor beta chain was recovered during a study of blood T cell repertoires in COVID-19. The method was immunoSEQ multiplex PCR; TCRdb's version includes in-frame clones alone and lacks a portion of them. The sample has 65,000 to 85,000 clones, roughly 90% seen once; the top ten hold about 2.5%. This TCR was sampled from a human donor in a cohort sampled during active COVID-19. The source material was peripheral blood.

The CDR3 nucleotides are TGTGCCTGGAGTGTAAGCGCGGGTAACACTGAAGCTTTCTTT. Translated: CAWSVSAGNTEAFF. The chain couples TRBV30 to TRBJ1-1; D is uncertain. The CDR3 is 14 residues long. Trimming stripped 0 bases from V and 2 bases from J, with 10 bases between. The germline V gene encodes CDR1 GTSNPN and CDR2 SVGIG (reference sequence).